These 30 T cell receptor beta chains came from one sample sequenced in a study of cytomegalovirus exposure and HLA in healthy donors. PCR amplification relied on 60 Vbeta primers (plus 13 Jbeta primers). The protocol was immunoSEQ multiplex PCR, while the TCRdb copy is restricted to in-frame clones and leaves out a portion. This table holds about 140,000 clones, around a tenth found once. Sequenced: PBMCs. The receptors shown here come from a male donor in good health and CMV-seronegative.

The chain has TRBV2 and TRBJ2-5; unclear D gene. Germline V gene sequence: CDR1 SNHLY, CDR2 FYNNEI. V was pared by 1 base and J by 5 bases, with 8 bases between. CDR3 length equals 13 residues. CDR3 sequence: CASSEGASETQYF. The CDR3, as DNA: TGTGCCAGCAGTGAAGGGGCGAGTGAGACCCAGTACTTC.

The CDR3 sequence: CASSLPPSPQHF. DNA for the CDR3: TGCGCCAGCAGCCTTCCCCCTTCGCCCCAGCATTTT. The V and J genes are TRBV4-1 and TRBJ1-5; D unresolved. The CDR3 covers 12 residues. Deletions cut 4 bases from V and 9 bases from J, with 10 bases between. Germline lookup yields CDR1 MGHRA and CDR2 YSYEKL.

This rearrangement joins TRBV19 to TRBJ1-1; D is unclear. Germline V gives CDR1 LNHDA, CDR2 SQIVND (reference sequence). This CDR3 spans 13 amino acids. V lost 7 bases and J 4 bases, leaving 13 bases between the germline ends. CDR3 protein: CASTVARGTEAFF. The CDR3, as DNA: TGTGCCAGTACGGTAGCTCGGGGCACTGAAGCTTTCTTT.

This clone turned up a few times. The chain has TRBV13 and TRBJ2-7, with 8 bases aligning to TRBD2. This CDR3 contains 17 residues. V lost 5 bases, J lost 4 bases, and 16 bases stayed unmatched. Germline V lookup: CDR1 PRHDT, CDR2 FYEKMQ (reference sequence). CDR3 sequence: CASSPGGRGAKEYEQYF. CDR3 coding DNA: TGTGCCAGCAGCCCCGGAGGGCGGGGGGCAAAGGAATACGAGCAGTACTTC.

This clone was seen a few times. The V gene is TRBV11-2, the J gene TRBJ1-1; D ambiguous. V lost 3 bases to trimming and J lost 3 bases, with 14 bases between them. The CDR3 is made up of 15 amino acids. Germline V CDR1 and CDR2: SGHAT, FQNNGV. As DNA, the CDR3 is TGTGCCAGCAGCTTGCGCCGGGGTTTGGACACTGAAGCTTTCTTT. This sequence encodes CASSLRRGLDTEAFF. Together with reference TRBV11-2 and TRBJ1-1, the CDR3 gives the full variable domain: EAGVAQSPRYKIIEKRQSVAFWCNPISGHATLYWYQQILGQGPKLLIQFQNNGVVDDSQLPKDRFSAERLKGVDSTLKIQPAKLEDSAVYLCASSLRRGLDTEAFFGQGTRLTVV.

In its sample, this clone was seen a few times. V is TRBV27 and J is TRBJ1-5, with a possible D match to TRBD1 (5 bases). Trimming took off 6 bases at V and 8 bases at J, with 14 bases between the two ends. Germline CDR1 is MNHEY and CDR2 is SMNVEV (reference sequence). The CDR3 has 13 residues. Here the CDR3 reads CASRPGGEEPQHF. CDR3 sequence (DNA): TGTGCCAGCAGACCAGGAGGGGAGGAGCCCCAGCATTTT.

This clone has only a few counts. The genes are TRBV30 and TRBJ1-1; D may be TRBD1 (5 bases). The V and J ends lost 1 base and 1 base respectively, with 13 bases between them. The length of the CDR3 is 15 residues. Germline loops: CDR1 GTSNPN, CDR2 SVGIG (reference sequence). The CDR3 spells CAWSDQGFTNTEAFF. As DNA, the CDR3 is TGTGCCTGGAGTGATCAGGGTTTCACGAACACTGAAGCTTTCTTT.

Concerning this clone itself: The junction departs from germline at one end; a sequencing error may be responsible. V gene TRBV28 combines with J gene TRBJ1-1; weak D call: TRBD1 (5 bases). CDR1 and CDR2 (germline): MDHEN, SYDVKM. The CDR3 runs to 14 residues. This CDR3 reads CASIQGTVNTEASF. The CDR3 bases are TGTGCCAGCATCCAGGGAACGGTGAACACTGAAGCTTCCTTT. Variable domain in full (rest from reference TRBV28 and TRBJ1-1): DVKVTQSSRYLVKRTGEKVFLECVQDMDHENMFWYRQDPGLGLRLIYFSYDVKMKEKGDIPEGYSVSREKKERFSLILESASTNQTSMYLCASIQGTVNTEASFGQGTRLTVV.

The CDR3 region is CASSLTGNQPQHF. The CDR3 coding sequence is TGTGCCAGCAGTTTGACAGGGAATCAGCCCCAGCATTTT. The chain employs TRBV28 and TRBJ1-5; 7 bases agree with TRBD1. The CDR3 totals 13 residues. The V gene end was trimmed by 3 bases and the J gene end by 4 bases; junction bases not matched to a gene: 0. Germline V lookup: CDR1 MDHEN, CDR2 SYDVKM.

The V and J genes are TRBV4-1 and TRBJ1-2; D is perhaps TRBD1 (6 bases). This CDR3 comprises 14 residues. Germline V CDR1 and CDR2: MGHRA, YSYEKL. Trimming took off 0 bases at V and 8 bases at J, with 13 bases between the two ends. CDR3 sequence reads: CASSQDLGARGYTF. Written as DNA, the CDR3 is TGCGCCAGCAGCCAAGATCTGGGGGCTAGGGGCTACACCTTC.

This clone was observed a few times. This chain joins TRBV6-5 and TRBJ2-5, with a possible D match to TRBD1 (7 bases). In germline, CDR1 is MNHEY, CDR2 SVGAGI. Trimming took 2 bases from V and 5 from J, leaving 15 bases between them. The CDR3 extends over 15 amino acids. The CDR3 region has the DNA TGTGCCAGCAGTTACACATGGGACAGCGGGGAGACCCAGTACTTC. Its protein product is CASSYTWDSGETQYF.

This clone turned up a few times. The chain employs TRBV27 and TRBJ2-1; TRBD2 aligns across 16 bases. V lost 6 bases, J lost 8 bases, and 7 bases stayed unmatched. Germline lookup yields CDR1 MNHEY and CDR2 SMNVEV (reference sequence). There are 16 residues in the CDR3. For the CDR3, the DNA is TGTGCCAGCAGCGACGGGACTAGCGGGGGGGGAGATGAGCAGTTCTTC. This translates into CASSDGTSGGGDEQFF.

This clone was counted a few times. The J gene is TRBJ1-2, the V gene TRBV6-6; TRBD1 matches 7 bases. Germline CDR1 MNHNY, CDR2 SVGAGI (reference sequence). V trimming: 6 bases; J trimming: 5 bases; junction bases outside the gene matches: 6. The CDR3 extends over 13 amino acids. For the CDR3, the DNA is TGTGCCAGCAGCCAAGGACAGGTATATGGCTACACCTTC. Amino acids: CASSQGQVYGYTF.

This clone turned up a few times. The CDR3 here is CASSKRGDPTGELFF. The CDR3 DNA follows: TGTGCCAGCAGCAAGCGCGGGGACCCGACCGGGGAGCTGTTTTTT. The chain recombines TRBV7-7 with TRBJ2-2; TRBD2 might be the D (6 bases). CDR3 length: 15 amino acids. The germline CDR1 and CDR2 sequences are SSHAT and FNYEAQ (reference sequence). V shed 5 bases and J shed 5 bases, with 15 bases lying between them.

The V gene is TRBV29-1, the J gene TRBJ2-7; possibly TRBD2 for D (6 bases). V was pared by 0 bases and J by 7 bases, with 16 bases between. Germline V gives CDR1 SQVTM, CDR2 ANQGSEA. This CDR3 is built from 14 residues. CDR3 nucleotides: TGCAGCGTTGAAGATCCACTAGCAGTGGGGGAGCAGTACTTC. Residues: CSVEDPLAVGEQYF.

The V gene is TRBV13, the J gene TRBJ2-7; D might be TRBD2 (6 bases). The germline V and J ends were trimmed by 0 bases and 2 bases, with 11 bases remaining between them. Germline CDR1 is PRHDT and CDR2 is FYEKMQ (reference sequence). The CDR3 spans 15 residues. The DNA for the CDR3 is TGTGCCAGCAGCTTAGGGGGGGGAGGCCCCTACGAGCAGTACTTC. It specifies CASSLGGGGPYEQYF.

Here the CDR3 reads CASSQEGRGGETQYF. CDR3 bases: TGTGCCAGCAGCCAAGAGGGGCGGGGGGGTGAGACCCAGTACTTC. The chain joins TRBV4-2 to TRBJ2-5, with 9 bases fitting TRBD2. After removal of 0 bases from V and 5 bases from J, the junction contained 4 bases not matched to a gene. This CDR3 has 15 amino acids. Germline CDR1 LGHNA, CDR2 YNFKEQ.

The V call is TRBV4-3, the J call TRBJ2-7, with D unresolved. V was clipped by 0 bases and J by 2 bases, with 8 bases between them. This CDR3 contains 14 residues. In germline, CDR1 is LGHNA, CDR2 YSLEER. In nucleotides, the CDR3 is TGCGCCAGCAGCCAAGATGGTCAGACCTACGAGCAGTACTTC. Translating gives CASSQDGQTYEQYF.

This clone came up a few times. J is TRBJ2-7 and V is TRBV27, with a tentative D call TRBD2 (6 bases). V was clipped by 4 bases and J by 0 bases, with 19 bases between them. Germline CDR1 and CDR2: MNHEY and SMNVEV (reference sequence). The CDR3 covers 17 residues. CDR3 region: CASSSSGLGGDSYEQYF. CDR3 coding DNA: TGTGCCAGCAGTTCCTCCGGGTTGGGCGGGGACTCCTACGAGCAGTACTTC.

This clone was observed a handful of times. The chain has TRBV18 and TRBJ1-1; D unresolved. The CDR3 contains 14 residues. The germline CDR1 and CDR2 sequences are KGHSH and LQKENI. Trimming stripped 3 bases from V and 1 base from J, with 9 bases between. The CDR3 region is CASSPEVRNTEAFF. DNA of the CDR3: TGTGCCAGCTCACCGGAGGTGAGGAACACTGAAGCTTTCTTT.

This clone was seen a few times. V usage is TRBV19 and J usage is TRBJ1-2, with a possible D match to TRBD1 (6 bases). Germline V gene lookup returns CDR1 LNHDA and CDR2 SQIVND (reference sequence). The CDR3 has 12 residues. V was cut by 11 bases and J by 4 bases, with 14 bases left in between. This CDR3 is CAAGEFFYGYTF. Here the CDR3 DNA reads TGTGCCGCAGGGGAATTCTTCTATGGCTACACCTTC.

Only a few counts were recorded for this clone. The chain is built from TRBV10-3 and TRBJ1-6; TRBD1 agrees at 12 bases. The germline CDR1 and CDR2 sequences are ENHRY and SYGVKD. The CDR3 consists of 15 residues. V trimming: 0 bases; J trimming: 10 bases; junction bases outside the gene matches: 1. The CDR3 DNA follows: TGTGCCATCAGTGAGTCGGGGACAGGGGGCTCACCCCTCCACTTT. Translated, it gives CAISESGTGGSPLHF.

The chain combines TRBV2 with TRBJ1-3; D not certain. The CDR3 totals 16 residues. Trimming removed 3 bases from V and 0 bases from J, with 12 bases in between. From germline, CDR1 is SNHLY and CDR2 FYNNEI. Written as DNA, the CDR3 is TGTGCCAGCAGTGAGACGGGAAGCCTCTCTGGAAACACCATATATTTT. Its translation is CASSETGSLSGNTIYF. Combining the CDR3 with reference TRBV2 and TRBJ1-3 gives the whole variable domain EPEVTQTPSHQVTQMGQEVILRCVPISNHLYFYWYRQILGQKVEFLVSFYNNEISEKSEIFDDQFSVERPDGSNFTLKIRSTKLEDSAMYFCASSETGSLSGNTIYFGEGSWLTVV.

V usage is TRBV19 and J usage is TRBJ2-3; D uncertain. Germline loops: CDR1 LNHDA, CDR2 SQIVND (reference sequence). The CDR3 totals 11 residues. V was trimmed by 8 bases and J by 6 bases, leaving 9 bases between them. DNA of the CDR3: TGTGCCAGTGGTACCCAGGATACGCAGTATTTT. This gives the protein CASGTQDTQYF.

J is TRBJ2-5 and V is TRBV4-1, with D hard to call. The end of the DNA is better explained by TRBJ2-7, so the J call may be wrong. CDR3 size: 15 residues. Per germline, CDR1 MGHRA and CDR2 YSYEKL. The CDR3 sequence: CASSQEIEVWYEQYF. CDR3 coding DNA: TGCGCCAGCAGCCAGGAGATCGAGGTTTGGTACGAGCAGTACTTC.

The genes are TRBV5-1 and TRBJ1-1; 9 nucleotides line up with TRBD1. This CDR3 comprises 14 residues. V gave up 2 bases and J gave up 7 bases; unmatched junction bases: 6. CDR1 is SGHRS, CDR2 YFSETQ, per germline. In DNA, the CDR3 is TGCGCCAGCAGCTTCTGGGACAGGGTTGATGAAGCTTTCTTT. Amino acid sequence: CASSFWDRVDEAFF.

This clone was counted a few times. In the same sample, other DNA sequences code for this CDR3. This chain links TRBV4-1 with TRBJ2-7; 8 bases fit TRBD2. The CDR3 runs to 20 residues. Germline lookup yields CDR1 MGHRA and CDR2 YSYEKL. The V and J ends lost 4 bases and 0 bases, in that order; junction bases with no gene match: 20. The chain's CDR3 is CASSPQRGRTTLDPSYEQYF. CDR3 in DNA: TGCGCCAGCAGCCCCCAACGCGGGAGGACAACGCTCGACCCCTCCTACGAGCAGTACTTC.

This clone was counted a few times. V usage is TRBV28 and J usage is TRBJ1-3; D is ambiguous. Germline CDR1 is MDHEN and CDR2 is SYDVKM. The length of the CDR3 is 14 residues. Deletions cut 1 base from V and 0 bases from J, with 4 bases between. The CDR3 nucleotides read TGTGCCAGCAGTTTATATAGCTCTGGAAACACCATATATTTT. Protein product: CASSLYSSGNTIYF. The full variable domain, completed using reference TRBV28 and TRBJ1-3, is DVKVTQSSRYLVKRTGEKVFLECVQDMDHENMFWYRQDPGLGLRLIYFSYDVKMKEKGDIPEGYSVSREKKERFSLILESASTNQTSMYLCASSLYSSGNTIYFGEGSWLTVV.

The chain uses TRBV6-1 and TRBJ1-2; D not resolved. V was clipped by 8 bases and J by 4 bases, with 11 bases between them. Germline V lookup: CDR1 MNHNS, CDR2 SASEGT. The CDR3 sequence is 12 residues long. CDR3 DNA sequence: TGTGCCAGCGAGGACTGGGGCTATGGCTACACCTTC. Translation: CASEDWGYGYTF.

This clone has more than one count but fewer than ten. The V and J genes are TRBV19 and TRBJ1-1; D unclear. Germline V gene lookup returns CDR1 LNHDA and CDR2 SQIVND (reference sequence). V shed 5 bases and J shed 0 bases, with 10 bases lying between them. The CDR3 has 14 amino acids. CDR3 bases: TGTGCCAGTAGTCAGGTCAGTCTGAACACTGAAGCTTTCTTT. Translation gives CASSQVSLNTEAFF. Looking up the rest from reference TRBV19 and TRBJ1-1 gives the full variable domain: DGGITQSPKYLFRKEGQNVTLSCEQNLNHDAMYWYRQDPGQGLRLIYYSQIVNDFQKGDIAEGYSVSREKKESFPLTVTSAQKNPTAFYLCASSQVSLNTEAFFGQGTRLTVV.